The clone carrying this T cell receptor beta chain was counted a single time. Its target is unknown. Generated by immunoSEQ multiplex PCR, the TCRdb table keeps only in-frame clones and is missing some. The table lists 200,000 or so clones, about 94% of them singletons, with 0.95% to 1.1% in the top ten. Between the trimmed V and J ends, which lost 4 bases and 5 bases, there was a span of 11 bases. The length of the CDR3 is 13 residues. Germline CDR1 is MGHRA and CDR2 is YSYEKL. This record comes from a study of T cell responses to AZD1222 COVID-19 vaccine. Study observations and caveats: The donor group comprised mostly white British people and more females; the analysis possibly underestimated clonal diversity.

The source was peripheral blood, collected 28 days after the second AZD1222 dose. The rearrangement joins TRBV4-1 to TRBJ2-5; D gene unclear. The TCR sequence derives from an adult who received the AZD1222 COVID-19 vaccine. In nucleotides, the CDR3 is TGCGCCAGCAGCCTCCTCGGAACGGAGACCCAGTACTTC. This codes for CASSLLGTETQYF.